The 32 T cell receptor beta chains reported below all come from one sample, sequenced in a study of T cell responses to AZD1222 COVID-19 vaccine. Profiled with immunoSEQ multiplex PCR; TCRdb holds only in-frame clones, not every one. Here the sample spans more than 100,000 clones, 90% being singletons. The specimen was peripheral blood, collected on day 0 of AZD1222 vaccination. These receptors were collected from an adult in good health.

The V gene is TRBV6-5, the J gene TRBJ2-7; D remains ambiguous. CDR1 and CDR2 (germline): MNHEY, SVGAGI. The CDR3 covers 11 residues. V lost 4 bases to trimming and J lost 3 bases, with 4 bases between them. CDR3 DNA sequence: TGTGCCAGCAGTTTTGGCTACGAGCAGTACTTC. It translates to CASSFGYEQYF.

This chain uses TRBV2 with TRBJ1-2; D may be TRBD1 (6 bases). Germline lookup yields CDR1 SNHLY and CDR2 FYNNEI. The V end lost 6 bases, the J end lost 6 bases, and 14 bases lay between the germline ends. There are 13 residues in the CDR3. The DNA of the CDR3 is TGTGCCAGCAGCGGCACGGCAGGGGATGGCTACACCTTC. Encoded protein: CASSGTAGDGYTF.

The V call is TRBV6-5, the J call TRBJ2-1, with D tentatively TRBD1 (6 bases). V dropped 6 bases and J dropped 7 bases, with 19 bases sitting between them. The CDR3 contains 15 residues. From germline, CDR1 is MNHEY and CDR2 SVGAGI. The CDR3 DNA follows: TGTGCCAGCAGGCCCCTGGAGACAGGTTTGAATGAGCAGTTCTTC. This encodes CASRPLETGLNEQFF.

This clone has just a few counts. The chain couples TRBV10-3 to TRBJ1-2; TRBD1 aligns across 8 bases. V lost 7 bases and J lost 4; bases outside the gene matches: 2. Germline CDR1 reads ENHRY; CDR2 reads SYGVKD. There are 12 residues in the CDR3. The CDR3 loop is CAITDRGYGYTF. The CDR3 nucleotides are TGTGCCATCACTGACAGGGGCTATGGCTACACCTTC.

In this sample, this clone turned up once. The chain combines TRBV7-9 with TRBJ1-1; 7 bases match TRBD1. Germline CDR1 SEHNR, CDR2 FQNEAQ (reference sequence). Unmatched junction bases numbered 14, after V lost 0 bases and J lost 10 bases. This CDR3 comprises 16 residues. This CDR3 reads CASSLAITDRVVAAFF. CDR3 DNA: TGTGCCAGCAGCTTAGCTATAACCGACAGGGTGGTTGCAGCTTTCTTT.

The rearrangement joins TRBV5-1 to TRBJ2-7, with TRBD1 as a possible D gene (7 bases). Trimming took 1 base from V and 7 from J, leaving 21 bases between them. Germline assignment: CDR1 SGHRS and CDR2 YFSETQ. CDR3 length equals 16 residues. The CDR3, as DNA: TGCGCCAGCAGCTTGACGCGACAGGGAGGATTGAGAGAGCAGTACTTC. Translating it yields CASSLTRQGGLREQYF.

The chain combines TRBV5-1 with TRBJ2-2, with D perhaps matching TRBD2 (5 bases). CDR3 size: 15 residues. Trimming shortened V by 0 bases and J by 2 bases, and 8 bases separated the two germline ends. CDR1 and CDR2 from the germline V gene are SGHRS and YFSETQ. The CDR3: CASSLGTANTGELFF. The CDR3, as DNA: TGCGCCAGCAGCTTGGGGACTGCCAACACCGGGGAGCTGTTTTTT.

The rearrangement joins TRBV9 to TRBJ1-1; D is ambiguous. From germline, CDR1 is SGDLS and CDR2 YYNGEE. This CDR3 contains 14 residues. V was cut by 4 bases and J by 1 base, with 11 bases left in between. CDR3 sequence: CASSNPESNTEAFF. The CDR3 nucleotides are TGTGCCAGCAGCAACCCCGAGTCGAACACTGAAGCTTTCTTT.

The sample holds one count of this clone. The chain has TRBV30 and TRBJ2-1; a weak D match, TRBD1 (5 bases). The length of the CDR3 is 14 residues. Germline CDR1 is GTSNPN and CDR2 is SVGIG (reference sequence). Between the trimmed V and J ends, which lost 1 base and 5 bases, there was a span of 12 bases. In DNA form, the CDR3 reads TGTGCCTGGAGTGCAGGGCTTGGGAACAATGAGCAGTTCTTC. Its translation: CAWSAGLGNNEQFF.

This chain connects TRBV10-2 to TRBJ1-1; unclear D gene. Trimming left V 6 bases short and J 1 base short, with 12 bases between. This CDR3 comprises 14 residues. Germline lookup yields CDR1 WSHSY and CDR2 SAAADI. The CDR3 sequence: CASRTLNRNTEAFF. CDR3 sequence (DNA): TGCGCCAGCAGGACCCTAAACCGGAACACTGAAGCTTTCTTT.

V usage is TRBV25-1 and J usage is TRBJ1-2, with a possible D match to TRBD1 (5 bases). Trimming pared 1 base from V and 5 bases from J, leaving 17 bases between. Germline CDR1 is MGHDK and CDR2 is SYGVNS. The CDR3 length is 16 residues. The CDR3 sequence: CASSEFVAGNLYGYTF. For the CDR3, the DNA is TGTGCCAGCAGTGAATTTGTGGCAGGGAATCTGTATGGCTACACCTTC.

The rearrangement links TRBV2 to TRBJ2-7; no clear D gene. V was shortened by 6 bases and J by 0 bases, with 12 bases between the two germline ends. This CDR3 comprises 14 residues. Germline CDR1 reads SNHLY; CDR2 reads FYNNEI. The CDR3 sequence is CASSSGSLSYEQYF. The CDR3 nucleotides read TGTGCCAGCAGCTCGGGCAGCCTCTCCTACGAGCAGTACTTC.

The chain employs TRBV12-3 or TRBV12-4 and TRBJ1-1; D is perhaps TRBD1 (5 bases). Trimming removed 3 bases at V and 7 bases at J, with 6 bases between. The CDR3 has 11 residues. CDR3 residues: CASSLGGEAFF. The CDR3 DNA is TGTGCCAGCAGTTTGGGGGGTGAAGCTTTCTTT.

This clone showed up just a few times. The chain joins TRBV19 to TRBJ2-5, with 8 bases lining up with TRBD1. Germline CDR1 is LNHDA and CDR2 is SQIVND (reference sequence). V was clipped by 3 bases and J by 7 bases; unmatched bases: 7. This CDR3 has 14 amino acids. The CDR3 loop reads CASSISDRGGTQYF. Written as DNA, the CDR3 is TGTGCCAGTAGTATTTCCGACAGGGGAGGGACCCAGTACTTC.

The V gene is TRBV6-5, the J gene TRBJ1-6; TRBD1 matches 9 bases. Germline CDR1 MNHEY, CDR2 SVGAGI. With 4 bases clipped from V and 8 bases from J, the junction kept 6 bases outside the gene matches. The CDR3 spans 15 residues. CDR3 protein: CASSLGTGMYSPLHF. The DNA for the CDR3 is TGTGCCAGCAGTTTAGGGACAGGGATGTATTCACCCCTCCACTTT.

The chain joins TRBV9 to TRBJ2-1, with D possibly TRBD1 on 6 matching bases. Germline lookup yields CDR1 SGDLS and CDR2 YYNGEE. The V gene lost 4 bases and the J gene lost 7 bases, with 18 bases spanning the gap. CDR3 size: 15 residues. Here the CDR3 reads CASSFQGSRLNEQFF. The DNA of the CDR3 is TGTGCCAGCAGCTTCCAGGGGTCTCGATTGAATGAGCAGTTCTTC. The full variable domain, in which reference TRBV9 and TRBJ2-1 provide the parts outside the CDR3, is DSGVTQTPKHLITATGQRVTLRCSPRSGDLSVYWYQQSLDQGLQFLIQYYNGEERAKGNILERFSAQQFPDLHSELNLSSLELGDSALYFCASSFQGSRLNEQFFGPGTRLTVL.

A word on this clone: Other DNA sequences of this sample code for an identical CDR3. The rearrangement joins TRBV7-6 to TRBJ1-5; D unclear. V was cut by 3 bases and J by 1 base, with 4 bases left in between. Germline V gene lookup returns CDR1 SGHVS and CDR2 FNYEAQ. There are 13 residues in the CDR3. CDR3 amino acids: CASSFSSNQPQHF. The CDR3 coding sequence is TGTGCCAGCAGCTTTAGCAGCAATCAGCCCCAGCATTTT.

The chain has TRBV24-1 and TRBJ1-2; TRBD1 matches 12 bases. V gave up 3 bases and J gave up 4 bases; unmatched junction bases: 5. Germline loops: CDR1 KGHDR, CDR2 SFDVKD. This CDR3 region has 16 residues. For the CDR3, the DNA is TGTGCCACCAGTGATCTACCGGGACAGGGGGCCTATGGCTACACCTTC. It codes for CATSDLPGQGAYGYTF.

In nucleotides, the CDR3 is TGTGCCAGCAGCGATAATTGGGGCAGTGAACAAGATGGCTACACCTTC. Translated, it gives CASSDNWGSEQDGYTF. The J gene is TRBJ1-2, the V gene TRBV7-8; D may be TRBD1 (5 bases). Trimming left V 5 bases short and J 6 bases short, with 22 bases between. This CDR3 is 16 amino acids long. Germline assignment: CDR1 SGHVS and CDR2 FQNEAQ. Combining the CDR3 with reference TRBV7-8 and TRBJ1-2 gives the whole variable domain GAGVSQSPRYKVAKRGQDVALRCDPISGHVSLFWYQQALGQGPEFLTYFQNEAQLDKSGLPSDRFFAERPEGSVSTLKIQRTQQEDSAVYLCASSDNWGSEQDGYTFGSGTRLTVV.

This sequence joins TRBV7-2 and TRBJ2-1; D possibly corresponds to TRBD2 (5 bases). Germline values: CDR1 SGHTA, CDR2 FQGNSA. V lost 2 bases and J 5 bases, leaving 7 bases between the germline ends. This CDR3 comprises 13 residues. The CDR3 region is CASSLSRDNEQFF. The CDR3 bases are TGTGCCAGCAGCTTATCGAGGGACAATGAGCAGTTCTTC.

This chain connects TRBV2 to TRBJ2-1; D perhaps matches TRBD2 (6 bases). The CDR3 consists of 15 residues. V shed 8 bases and J shed 1 base, with 15 bases lying between them. Per the germline V gene, CDR1 is SNHLY and CDR2 is FYNNEI. The chain's CDR3 is CASRNRDFSYNEQFF. The CDR3, as DNA: TGTGCCAGCCGTAACCGGGACTTTTCCTACAATGAGCAGTTCTTC.

The chain joins TRBV19 to TRBJ2-6; maybe TRBD1 (6 bases). V lost 5 bases, J lost 2 bases, and 10 bases lay in between. CDR1 and CDR2 from the germline V gene are LNHDA and SQIVND (reference sequence). The CDR3 is made up of 15 amino acids. The CDR3 protein is CASSVWGPGANVLTF. As DNA, the CDR3 is TGTGCCAGTAGTGTTTGGGGGCCTGGGGCCAACGTCCTGACTTTC.

J is TRBJ1-2 and V is TRBV3-1 (or the pseudogene TRBV3-2); 7 bases are a match to TRBD1. This CDR3 has 15 amino acids. Germline trimming cut 0 bases from V and 7 bases from J; bases unmatched to any gene: 8. Looked up from germline, CDR1 is LGHDT and CDR2 is YNNKEL (reference sequence). CDR3 residues: CASSQDHDRAGGYTF. DNA of the CDR3: TGTGCCAGCAGCCAAGACCACGACAGGGCGGGTGGCTACACCTTC.

The chain joins TRBV5-1 to TRBJ2-1, with D tentatively TRBD1 (6 bases). The CDR3 consists of 15 residues. Trimming took off 7 bases at V and 1 base at J, with 15 bases between the two ends. CDR1 is SGHRS and CDR2 is YFSETQ in the germline V gene. The CDR3 region is CASSQGLPSYNEQFF. Here the CDR3 DNA reads TGCGCCAGCTCCCAGGGGCTCCCGTCCTACAATGAGCAGTTCTTC.

This chain connects TRBV27 to TRBJ2-5, with TRBD2 matching 11 bases. The V segment lost 5 bases and the J segment 3 bases; nucleotides outside the gene matches: 14. CDR1 MNHEY and CDR2 SMNVEV come from the germline V gene (reference sequence). This CDR3 is built from 18 residues. This chain's CDR3 is CASSLRGQASGGKETQYF. In DNA, the CDR3 is TGTGCCAGCAGTCTAAGGGGCCAGGCTAGCGGGGGGAAAGAGACCCAGTACTTC.

This chain joins TRBV6-1 and TRBJ1-2; D is uncertain. This CDR3 comprises 15 residues. The germline CDR1 and CDR2 sequences are MNHNS and SASEGT. Trimming cost V 0 bases and J 0 bases, with 8 bases left between them. In nucleotides, the CDR3 is TGTGCCAGCAGTGAAGCTTGGACGGCTAACTATGGCTACACCTTC. As protein: CASSEAWTANYGYTF.

The rearrangement joins TRBV9 to TRBJ2-7; perhaps TRBD2 as D (5 bases). Germline V gene lookup returns CDR1 SGDLS and CDR2 YYNGEE. The CDR3 has 14 amino acids. Trimming stripped 2 bases from V and 2 bases from J, with 11 bases between. CDR3 region: CASSVDLTPYEQYF. In nucleotides, the CDR3 is TGTGCCAGCAGCGTGGACTTGACTCCCTACGAGCAGTACTTC.

This chain links TRBV10-3 with TRBJ2-2; D is tentatively TRBD1 or TRBD2 (5 bases each). Germline lookup yields CDR1 ENHRY and CDR2 SYGVKD. Trimming removed 6 bases at V and 6 bases at J, with 11 bases between. There are 13 residues in the CDR3. The DNA for the CDR3 is TGTGCCATCAGGAACCGGGACGCCGGGGAGCTGTTTTTT. Amino acids: CAIRNRDAGELFF.

This clone was seen once. V gene TRBV20-1 combines with J gene TRBJ2-3; no firm D call. CDR1 and CDR2 (germline): DFQATT, SNEGSKA (reference sequence). The length of the CDR3 is 11 residues. The V gene lost 1 base and the J gene lost 5 bases, with 4 bases spanning the gap. CDR3 DNA: TGCAGTGCTAGAGGCCTAGATACGCAGTATTTT. This gives the protein CSARGLDTQYF.

The chain links TRBV19 to TRBJ1-2; D remains unclear. The CDR3 is 16 residues long. Deletions cut 5 bases from V and 0 bases from J, with 16 bases between. CDR1 and CDR2 from the germline V gene are LNHDA and SQIVND (reference sequence). The CDR3 loop is CASSPRGPKANYGYTF. For the CDR3, the DNA is TGTGCCAGTAGTCCCCGAGGACCTAAAGCTAACTATGGCTACACCTTC.

The rearrangement links TRBV5-5 to TRBJ2-1; D is unresolved. The CDR3 totals 13 residues. Germline lookup yields CDR1 SGHKS and CDR2 YYEKEE (reference sequence). The ends were cut back, 4 bases at V and 1 base at J, with 6 bases in the middle. The CDR3 loop is CASSPDSYNEQFF. The CDR3 coding sequence is TGTGCCAGCAGCCCCGATTCCTACAATGAGCAGTTCTTC.

V gene TRBV19 combines with J gene TRBJ1-1; D unclear. The CDR3 has 10 amino acids. With 10 bases removed from V and 7 bases from J, the gap between germline ends came to 10 bases. Germline V gene data show CDR1 as LNHDA and CDR2 as SQIVND (reference sequence). The CDR3 DNA follows: TGTGCCACCCGAGGTGGTGAAGCTTTCTTT. This gives the protein CATRGGEAFF.